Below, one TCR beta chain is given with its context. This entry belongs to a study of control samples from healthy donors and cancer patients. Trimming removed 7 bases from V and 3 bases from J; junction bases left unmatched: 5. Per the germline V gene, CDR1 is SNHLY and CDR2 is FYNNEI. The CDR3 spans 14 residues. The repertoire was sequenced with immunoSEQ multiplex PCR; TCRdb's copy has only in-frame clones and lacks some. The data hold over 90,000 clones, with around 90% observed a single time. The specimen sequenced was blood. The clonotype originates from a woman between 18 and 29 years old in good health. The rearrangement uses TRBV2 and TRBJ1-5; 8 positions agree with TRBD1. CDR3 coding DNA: TGTGCCAGCACAGGGGGCTTCGTCAATCAGCCCCAGCATTTT. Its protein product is CASTGGFVNQPQHF.